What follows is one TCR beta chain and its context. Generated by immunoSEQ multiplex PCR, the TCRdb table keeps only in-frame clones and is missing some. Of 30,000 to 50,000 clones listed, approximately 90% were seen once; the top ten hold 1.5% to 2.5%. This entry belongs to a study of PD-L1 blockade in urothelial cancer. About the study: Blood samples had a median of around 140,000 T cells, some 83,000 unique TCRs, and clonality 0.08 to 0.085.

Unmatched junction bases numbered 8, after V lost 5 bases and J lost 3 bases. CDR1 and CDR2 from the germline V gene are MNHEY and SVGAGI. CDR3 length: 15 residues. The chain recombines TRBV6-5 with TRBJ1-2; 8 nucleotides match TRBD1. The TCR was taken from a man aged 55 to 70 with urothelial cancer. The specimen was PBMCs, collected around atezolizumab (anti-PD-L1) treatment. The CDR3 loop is CASSQSGGAYYGYTF. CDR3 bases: TGTGCCAGCAGTCAATCAGGGGGCGCTTACTATGGCTACACCTTC.